Presented here are 26 T cell receptor beta chains from one specimen sequenced in a study of beta chain features in type 1 diabetes. Sequenced material consisted of expressed TCRB transcripts (all of the isolated RNA was reverse transcribed). Generated by immunoSEQ multiplex PCR, the TCRdb table keeps only in-frame clones and is missing some. The repertoire holds hundreds of thousands of clones, with 30% as singletons. Sequencing was carried out using naive CD4+ T cells from blood. These receptors were collected from a man aged 18 to 29 in good health.

This clone came up a few times. This chain connects TRBV6-1 to TRBJ1-2; a weak D match, TRBD1 (5 bases). This CDR3 is 12 amino acids long. With 1 base removed from V and 6 bases from J, the gap between germline ends came to 6 bases. CDR1 is MNHNS, CDR2 SASEGT, per germline. As DNA, the CDR3 is TGTGCCAGCAGTGAAGGAGGGGATGGCTACACCTTC. It specifies CASSEGGDGYTF.

The chain has TRBV29-1 and TRBJ2-7; no reliable D call. The CDR3 is 13 residues long. V was trimmed by 3 bases and J by 2 bases, leaving 11 bases between them. CDR1 is SQVTM and CDR2 is ANQGSEA in the germline V gene. DNA of the CDR3: TGCAGCGTTGAGGCGGACCCTCCCTACGAGCAGTACTTC. Residues: CSVEADPPYEQYF.

The chain carries TRBV27 and TRBJ2-1; 9 bases are a match to TRBD1. Germline CDR1 reads MNHEY; CDR2 reads SMNVEV (reference sequence). The CDR3 has 13 amino acids. V was clipped by 4 bases and J by 10 bases; unmatched bases: 5. The CDR3 DNA sequence: TGTGCCAGCAGTTCCACAGGGGGCTACGAGCAGTTCTTC. Protein: CASSSTGGYEQFF.

This clone has only a few counts. The chain links TRBV5-4 to TRBJ2-5; 10 nucleotides agree with TRBD1. Trimming cost V 6 bases and J 5 bases; bases outside gene matches: 7. Germline CDR1 reads SGHNT; CDR2 reads YYREEE (reference sequence). CDR3 length equals 14 residues. The CDR3 protein is CASTPTGGAETQYF. The CDR3 nucleotides read TGTGCCAGCACCCCGACAGGGGGCGCGGAGACCCAGTACTTC.

This clone was observed a handful of times. The genes are TRBV30 and TRBJ1-1; D gene unclear. Germline V gene lookup returns CDR1 GTSNPN and CDR2 SVGIG (reference sequence). V lost 2 bases to trimming and J lost 3 bases, with 16 bases between them. CDR3 length: 15 residues. As DNA, the CDR3 is TGTGCCTGGAGTCCGGGCCTAGCTGTTGACACTGAAGCTTTCTTT. Translation gives CAWSPGLAVDTEAFF.

The chain couples TRBV30 to TRBJ2-3; TRBD1 might be the D (5 bases). Trimming cost V 2 bases and J 0 bases, with 9 bases left between them. The length of the CDR3 is 14 residues. Germline-derived CDR1 and CDR2 are GTSNPN and SVGIG (reference sequence). As DNA, the CDR3 is TGTGCCTGGAGTTTGACAGCGAGCACAGATACGCAGTATTTT. Protein sequence: CAWSLTASTDTQYF.

A remark on this clone: Other DNA variants within this sample encode the same CDR3. This chain uses TRBV10-3 with TRBJ1-4; D gene uncertain. V lost 4 bases and J 7 bases, leaving 7 bases between the germline ends. Germline loops: CDR1 ENHRY, CDR2 SYGVKD. The CDR3 totals 12 residues. The CDR3 loop is CAISGEGEKLFF. CDR3 coding DNA: TGTGCCATCAGTGGGGAGGGTGAAAAACTGTTTTTT.

This chain joins TRBV4-2 and TRBJ2-5, with 9 bases aligning to TRBD2. The germline CDR1 and CDR2 sequences are LGHNA and YNFKEQ. Germline trimming cut 4 bases from V and 4 bases from J; bases unmatched to any gene: 7. This CDR3 has 15 amino acids. CDR3 sequence (DNA): TGTGCCAGCAGCCTACTAGCGGGTATGATAGAGACCCAGTACTTC. It is translated as CASSLLAGMIETQYF.

This chain links TRBV5-4 with TRBJ1-2; tentative D call: TRBD1 (6 bases). Between the trimmed V and J ends, which lost 4 bases and 4 bases, there was a span of 14 bases. The CDR3 runs 14 residues. Germline CDR1 is SGHNT and CDR2 is YYREEE (reference sequence). The CDR3 DNA follows: TGTGCCAGCAGCAGTCGACAAGGGGGCTATGGCTACACCTTC. It codes for CASSSRQGGYGYTF.

This clone was seen more than once but under ten times. The V gene is TRBV7-3, the J gene TRBJ2-3; 9 positions agree with TRBD1. There are 16 residues in the CDR3. J was trimmed by 2 bases and V by 5 bases; bases with no gene match: 8. CDR1 SGHTA and CDR2 FQGTGA come from the germline V gene. This chain's CDR3 is CASSLGQGGVTDTQYF. The CDR3 coding sequence is TGTGCCAGCAGCCTGGGACAGGGAGGAGTCACAGATACGCAGTATTTT.

The rearrangement links TRBV19 to TRBJ2-5; D unresolved. Germline V CDR1 and CDR2: LNHDA, SQIVND (reference sequence). Trimming took off 6 bases at V and 2 bases at J, with 13 bases between the two ends. The CDR3 sequence is 14 residues long. CDR3 DNA sequence: TGTGCCAGTAGCCCCGGTGGAGTACAAGAGACCCAGTACTTC. Its protein is CASSPGGVQETQYF.

The rearrangement links TRBV19 to TRBJ2-5; TRBD2 matches 12 bases. Losses at the gene ends were 5 bases for V and 7 bases for J; bases not matched to a gene: 8. Germline V gives CDR1 LNHDA, CDR2 SQIVND (reference sequence). This CDR3 comprises 15 residues. This CDR3 is CASSALAGGRGTQYF. The CDR3 bases are TGTGCCAGTAGTGCACTAGCGGGAGGAAGGGGGACCCAGTACTTC.

The chain couples TRBV9 to TRBJ2-6; no definite D call. The CDR3 runs 15 residues. CDR1 and CDR2 (germline): SGDLS, YYNGEE. Trimming cost V 2 bases and J 5 bases, with 11 bases left between them. This CDR3 is CASSVDRSWANVLTF. CDR3 sequence (DNA): TGTGCCAGCAGCGTTGACCGTTCTTGGGCCAACGTCCTGACTTTC.

This clone is a singleton in its sample. This rearrangement joins TRBV4-3 to TRBJ2-3; D not resolved. V shed 1 base and J shed 3 bases, with 11 bases lying between them. The CDR3 totals 15 residues. Germline-derived CDR1 and CDR2 are LGHNA and YSLEER. The CDR3, as DNA: TGCGCCAGCAGCCAAGCCTTATTGGGGACAGATACGCAGTATTTT. Translating gives CASSQALLGTDTQYF.

This clone showed up just a few times. The chain carries TRBV29-1 and TRBJ2-1; D gene uncertain. Germline V gene lookup returns CDR1 SQVTM and CDR2 ANQGSEA. The CDR3 extends over 11 amino acids. V was pared by 5 bases and J by 3 bases, with 5 bases between. The CDR3 DNA reads as TGCAGCGTTTTAGTCTACAATGAGCAGTTCTTC. Encoded protein: CSVLVYNEQFF.

This clone was detected only a few times. This chain uses TRBV5-1 with TRBJ2-7, with 7 bases lining up with TRBD1. The CDR3 contains 14 residues. The V segment lost 4 bases and the J segment 6 bases; nucleotides outside the gene matches: 10. Germline lookup yields CDR1 SGHRS and CDR2 YFSETQ. The CDR3 bases are TGCGCCAGCAGCATGACAGGGAGCCCTCTCGAGCAGTACTTC. As protein: CASSMTGSPLEQYF.

This clone was counted a few times. This chain joins TRBV2 and TRBJ2-3, with 9 bases matching TRBD1. J gave up 5 bases and V 8 bases, and 11 bases lay outside the gene matches. The CDR3 has 15 amino acids. Germline-derived CDR1 and CDR2 are SNHLY and FYNNEI. For the CDR3, the DNA is TGTGCCAGCGCAAGACCGGGACAGGGCAAAGATACGCAGTATTTT. Encoded protein: CASARPGQGKDTQYF.

The chain is built from TRBV14 and TRBJ1-2, with 7 bases identical to TRBD1. There are 15 residues in the CDR3. The germline CDR1 and CDR2 sequences are SGHDN and FVKESK. With 3 bases clipped from V and 0 bases from J, the junction kept 4 bases outside the gene matches. The CDR3 here is CASSHRDRANYGYTF. The CDR3 bases are TGTGCCAGCAGCCACCGGGACAGAGCTAACTATGGCTACACCTTC. Using reference TRBV14 and TRBJ1-2 for the parts outside the CDR3, the full variable domain is EAGVTQFPSHSVIEKGQTVTLRCDPISGHDNLYWYRRVMGKEIKFLLHFVKESKQDESGMPNNRFLAERTGGTYSTLKVQPAELEDSGVYFCASSHRDRANYGYTFGSGTRLTVV.

V gene TRBV4-1 combines with J gene TRBJ2-2; 11 bases fit TRBD2. The J segment lost 6 bases and the V segment lost 4 bases, leaving 13 bases of the junction unmatched. Germline values: CDR1 MGHRA, CDR2 YSYEKL. The CDR3 loop spans 18 amino acids. The DNA for the CDR3 is TGCGCCAGCAGCCCATTCGACTTAGCGGGAGGGCCAGCCGGGGAGCTGTTTTTT. Translation: CASSPFDLAGGPAGELFF.

Notes on this clone: Other DNA sequences within the sample encode an identical CDR3. The chain has TRBV30 and TRBJ2-1; weak D call: TRBD1 (5 bases). V was trimmed by 3 bases and J by 10 bases, leaving 7 bases between them. The CDR3 totals 10 residues. Germline CDR1 GTSNPN, CDR2 SVGIG (reference sequence). The CDR3: CAWRQVEQFF. CDR3 in DNA: TGTGCCTGGAGACAGGTCGAGCAGTTCTTC.

In this sample, this clone turned up a few times. The CDR3 region is CASSMGPYEQYF. As DNA, the CDR3 is TGTGCCAGCAGTATGGGGCCCTACGAGCAGTACTTC. J is TRBJ2-7 and V is TRBV27; D is possibly TRBD1 (5 bases). This CDR3 comprises 12 residues. Germline CDR1 is MNHEY and CDR2 is SMNVEV (reference sequence). Trimming removed 5 bases from V and 2 bases from J, with 7 bases in between.

A word on this clone: The junction shows a germline mismatch at one end, possibly a read error. DNA of the CDR3: TGCAGTGCTAGTCCGTTGTACTTT. Translated: CSASPLYF. The rearrangement links TRBV20-1 to TRBJ1-1; no clear D. CDR3 size: 8 residues. Germline V gene sequence: CDR1 DFQATT, CDR2 SNEGSKA (reference sequence).

This clone was picked up a small number of times. The rearrangement uses TRBV29-1 and TRBJ1-1, with D unclear. Germline CDR1 reads SQVTM; CDR2 reads ANQGSEA. Deletions cut 2 bases from V and 4 bases from J, with 11 bases between. The CDR3 is 13 amino acids. CDR3 nucleotide sequence: TGCAGCGTTGAACTTACCAGCGGCACTGAAGCTTTCTTT. Translating it yields CSVELTSGTEAFF.

The V and J genes are TRBV18 and TRBJ2-1; TRBD2 might be the D (6 bases). CDR1 and CDR2 from the germline V gene are KGHSH and LQKENI. Trimming shortened V by 6 bases and J by 0 bases, and 9 bases separated the two germline ends. The CDR3 consists of 14 residues. The CDR3 loop reads CASSQEGSYNEQFF. In nucleotides, the CDR3 is TGTGCCAGCTCCCAGGAGGGCTCCTACAATGAGCAGTTCTTC.

The chain recombines TRBV6-5 with TRBJ2-3, with 7 positions matching TRBD2. The V and J ends lost 0 bases and 3 bases, in that order; junction bases with no gene match: 3. Germline-derived CDR1 and CDR2 are MNHEY and SVGAGI. CDR3 length equals 15 residues. The CDR3: CASSYSGSGTDTQYF. The DNA for the CDR3 is TGTGCCAGCAGTTACTCGGGTAGCGGGACAGATACGCAGTATTTT.

The chain employs TRBV5-4 and TRBJ2-2; a weak D match, TRBD2 (6 bases). The germline V gene encodes CDR1 SGHNT and CDR2 YYREEE (reference sequence). The CDR3 totals 15 residues. CDR3 in amino acids: CATTSGDLNTGELFF. DNA of the CDR3: TGTGCTACCACATCGGGAGACCTGAACACCGGGGAGCTGTTTTTT.